This T cell receptor beta chain was obtained from a study of blood T cell repertoires in COVID-19. Study context: The samples span acute and convalescent COVID-19 from the United States, Italy and Spain. Nucleic acid was either cDNA or gDNA, and it came from T cells, B-cell-depleted T cells, or PBMCs.

As handled by the study authors: By means of reference gene primer amplification, nucleated cell counts were estimated. The method was immunoSEQ multiplex PCR; TCRdb's version includes in-frame clones alone and lacks a portion of them. Clone size and the V and J calls come from that table; the DNA yielded D and trimming. The table lists around 43,000 clones, 75% to 90% of them singletons. The sequenced sample consisted of peripheral blood. The sequence was obtained from a man aged 45 to 65 with active COVID-19.

DNA of the CDR3: TGTGCCAGTTCAAAAGAGTGGAGCGGAGAGACCCAGTACTTC. Protein product: CASSKEWSGETQYF. This chain uses TRBV19 with TRBJ2-5; maybe TRBD2 (5 bases). V gave up 8 bases and J gave up 4 bases, with 17 bases separating them. This CDR3 comprises 14 residues. The germline V gene has CDR1 LNHDA and CDR2 SQIVND (reference sequence).